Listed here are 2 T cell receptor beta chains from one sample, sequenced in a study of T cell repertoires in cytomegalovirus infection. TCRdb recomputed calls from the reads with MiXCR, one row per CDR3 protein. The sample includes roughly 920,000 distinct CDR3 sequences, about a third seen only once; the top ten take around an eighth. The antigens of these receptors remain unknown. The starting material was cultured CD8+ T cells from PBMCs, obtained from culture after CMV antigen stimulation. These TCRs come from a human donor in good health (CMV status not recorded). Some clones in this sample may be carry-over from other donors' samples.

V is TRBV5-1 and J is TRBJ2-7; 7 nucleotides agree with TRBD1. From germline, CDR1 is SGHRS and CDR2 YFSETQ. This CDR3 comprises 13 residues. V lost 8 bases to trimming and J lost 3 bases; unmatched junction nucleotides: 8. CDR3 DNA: TGCGCCAGTCGACAGGGCCCTTACTACGAGCAGTACTTC. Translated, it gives CASRQGPYYEQYF.

CDR3 in DNA: TGTGCCAGTAGTATCTCCCGGGCGGGGGGCTTCCACAATGAGCAGTTCTTC. This encodes CASSISRAGGFHNEQFF. The chain couples TRBV19 to TRBJ2-1, with 8 bases that match TRBD2. Germline V gene lookup returns CDR1 LNHDA and CDR2 SQIVND (reference sequence). After removal of 3 bases from V and 5 bases from J, the junction contained 12 bases not matched to a gene. The CDR3 is 17 residues long.